Following are 18 T cell receptor beta chains from one sample sequenced in a study of blood T cell repertoires in COVID-19. The method was immunoSEQ multiplex PCR; TCRdb's version includes in-frame clones alone and lacks a portion of them. The sample holds hundreds of thousands of clones; 85% to 90% are singletons and the top ten take about 1.5%. Sequences were obtained from PBMCs or T cells enriched from blood (not recorded which). The receptor source for this set is a woman between 45 and 65 years old who had recovered from COVID-19.

This chain connects TRBV7-2 to TRBJ2-1, with TRBD1 matching over 8 bases. Germline lookup yields CDR1 SGHTA and CDR2 FQGNSA. Trimming at V came to 1 base and at J to 9 bases, leaving 11 bases not matched to a gene. This CDR3 spans 16 amino acids. CDR3 DNA sequence: TGTGCCAGCAGCTTAGGGGCAGGGGGCAGTTGGGGTGAGCAGTTCTTC. Protein product: CASSLGAGGSWGEQFF.

CDR3 bases: TGTGCCAGCTCACCGGGAGTTCGGGCTGAAGCTTTCTTT. Protein sequence: CASSPGVRAEAFF. This chain uses TRBV18 with TRBJ1-1; D gene ambiguous. This CDR3 has 13 residues. V was cut by 3 bases and J by 6 bases, with 11 bases left in between. Per the germline V gene, CDR1 is KGHSH and CDR2 is LQKENI.

The chain links TRBV10-3 to TRBJ2-1, with TRBD1 identical over 10 bases. V gave up 6 bases and J gave up 5 bases; unmatched junction bases: 4. Germline CDR1 is ENHRY and CDR2 is SYGVKD. The CDR3 consists of 14 residues. The CDR3 DNA follows: TGTGCCATCAGGTCCGGGACAGGGGACAATGAGCAGTTCTTC. As protein: CAIRSGTGDNEQFF.

Only a few counts were recorded for this clone. The chain couples TRBV7-3 to TRBJ1-2, with 7 nucleotides matching TRBD1. The CDR3 loop spans 13 amino acids. Germline CDR1 and CDR2: SGHTA and FQGTGA. V lost 4 bases to trimming and J lost 4 bases; unmatched junction nucleotides: 3. The CDR3 DNA reads as TGTGCCAGCAGCTCCCCAGGGGGCTATGGCTACACCTTC. It encodes CASSSPGGYGYTF.

The chain joins TRBV27 to TRBJ1-5; 11 nucleotides line up with TRBD1. The CDR3 extends over 17 amino acids. Germline CDR1 reads MNHEY; CDR2 reads SMNVEV (reference sequence). V lost 6 bases to trimming and J lost 6 bases; unmatched junction nucleotides: 13. This chain's CDR3 is CASRSTPRTGGRQPQHF. The DNA of the CDR3 is TGTGCCAGCAGATCCACGCCCCGGACAGGGGGCCGTCAGCCCCAGCATTTT.

The chain recombines TRBV10-3 with TRBJ2-7; D call uncertain. This CDR3 has 16 amino acids. Germline values: CDR1 ENHRY, CDR2 SYGVKD. V dropped 0 bases and J dropped 1 base, with 13 bases sitting between them. The CDR3 loop reads CAISESAASISYEQYF. DNA for the CDR3: TGTGCCATCAGTGAGTCGGCGGCTAGTATTTCCTACGAGCAGTACTTC.

The chain is built from TRBV6-4 and TRBJ2-2, with D perhaps TRBD2 (6 bases). V dropped 4 bases and J dropped 4 bases, with 10 bases sitting between them. CDR1 is MRHNA, CDR2 SNTAGT, per germline. The CDR3 is 14 amino acids. This chain's CDR3 is CASSVGGITGELFF. In nucleotides, the CDR3 is TGTGCCAGCAGTGTAGGCGGGATCACCGGGGAGCTGTTTTTT.

V gene TRBV5-4 combines with J gene TRBJ2-5; D gene unclear. The CDR3 is 13 amino acids. In germline, CDR1 is SGHNT, CDR2 YYREEE (reference sequence). The V and J ends lost 4 bases and 2 bases respectively, with 9 bases between them. CDR3 sequence: CASSVARQETQYF. The CDR3, as DNA: TGTGCCAGCAGCGTGGCTAGACAAGAGACCCAGTACTTC.

This rearrangement joins TRBV6-4 to TRBJ2-3; 8 bases agree with TRBD2. In germline, CDR1 is MRHNA, CDR2 SNTAGT. Unmatched junction bases numbered 5, after V lost 3 bases and J lost 3 bases. This CDR3 comprises 15 residues. Written as DNA, the CDR3 is TGTGCCAGCAGTGAGGGAGCGGGAGTTACAGATACGCAGTATTTT. It encodes CASSEGAGVTDTQYF.

The V and J genes are TRBV2 and TRBJ1-5, with D unresolved. This CDR3 comprises 14 residues. Germline V gives CDR1 SNHLY, CDR2 FYNNEI. V lost 4 bases and J lost 3, with 10 bases in between. This chain's CDR3 is CASSVGSLNQPQHF. The CDR3 region has the DNA TGTGCCAGCAGTGTCGGGAGTCTCAATCAGCCCCAGCATTTT.

The CDR3 DNA is TGTGCCAGCAGTGGACTATACGGGGACACCGGGGAGCTGTTTTTT. Protein sequence: CASSGLYGDTGELFF. The chain combines TRBV2 with TRBJ2-2; perhaps TRBD2 as D (5 bases). The germline gives CDR1 SNHLY, CDR2 FYNNEI. Trimming took 4 bases from V and 3 from J, leaving 12 bases between them. This CDR3 region has 15 residues.

The chain uses TRBV30 and TRBJ2-3, with TRBD2 matching 11 bases. The CDR3 loop spans 14 amino acids. With 4 bases clipped from V and 4 bases from J, the junction kept 4 bases outside the gene matches. The V gene's germline CDR1 is GTSNPN and CDR2 SVGIG (reference sequence). CDR3 in amino acids: CAWKGTSGSDTQYF. Here the CDR3 DNA reads TGTGCCTGGAAAGGGACTAGCGGATCAGATACGCAGTATTTT.

V gene TRBV9 combines with J gene TRBJ1-6, with D maybe TRBD1 (5 bases). CDR1 is SGDLS and CDR2 is YYNGEE in the germline V gene. Trimming took off 6 bases at V and 1 base at J, with 8 bases between the two ends. This CDR3 spans 14 amino acids. The CDR3 region is CASTQGSYNSPLHF. The DNA of the CDR3 is TGTGCCAGCACCCAGGGTTCCTATAATTCACCCCTCCACTTT.

The rearrangement links TRBV2 to TRBJ2-1, with 8 positions matching TRBD2. The J segment lost 8 bases and the V segment lost 10 bases, leaving 7 bases of the junction unmatched. This CDR3 is 12 amino acids long. Germline V lookup: CDR1 SNHLY, CDR2 FYNNEI. The CDR3 DNA reads as TGTGCCACCACCAGCGGGGGATATGAGCAGTTCTTC. Residues: CATTSGGYEQFF.

The J gene is TRBJ2-2, the V gene TRBV25-1, with TRBD2 matching over 8 bases. V dropped 8 bases and J dropped 4; count of bases not matched to a gene: 6. This CDR3 region has 14 residues. Germline V CDR1 and CDR2: MGHDK, SYGVNS. The CDR3 coding sequence is TGTGCCAGCGGGGCTAGCGGGTTCACCGGGGAGCTGTTTTTT. Translating gives CASGASGFTGELFF.

The J gene is TRBJ2-3, the V gene TRBV7-9, with TRBD2 matching 7 bases. Trimming removed 5 bases from V and 6 bases from J; junction bases left unmatched: 11. Germline CDR1 and CDR2: SEHNR and FQNEAQ (reference sequence). The CDR3 sequence is 15 residues long. CDR3 bases: TGTGCCAGCAGCATCGCGGGGGATTGGGCGGATACGCAGTATTTT. This gives the protein CASSIAGDWADTQYF.

This chain connects TRBV27 to TRBJ2-5, with 14 bases aligning to TRBD2. The CDR3 is 18 residues long. Germline V gives CDR1 MNHEY, CDR2 SMNVEV (reference sequence). J gave up 1 base and V 3 bases, and 7 bases lay outside the gene matches. DNA for the CDR3: TGTGCCAGCAGTTTCCGGGGACTAGCGGGAGTGGGCCAAGAGACCCAGTACTTC. Its translation is CASSFRGLAGVGQETQYF.

This clone was picked up a small number of times. The J gene is TRBJ2-1, the V gene TRBV3-1 (or the pseudogene TRBV3-2), with 15 bases that match TRBD2. Trimming cost V 3 bases and J 4 bases; bases outside gene matches: 7. CDR3 length: 18 amino acids. Germline assignment: CDR1 LGHDT and CDR2 YNNKEL (reference sequence). CDR3 DNA sequence: TGTGCCAGCAGCCACCACGGACTAGCGGGAGGGCAATACAATGAGCAGTTCTTC. Its translation: CASSHHGLAGGQYNEQFF.